This TCR beta chain appears in the sequencing data of a study of long-term antiretroviral therapy in people with HIV. About this clone: Its antigen remains unidentified.

General study results and limits: Dominating the repertoire at all time points were the clones that expanded before ART.

An immunoSEQ assay, version v3.0, was performed at survey level. The protocol was immunoSEQ multiplex PCR, while the TCRdb copy is restricted to in-frame clones and leaves out a portion. The sample carries fewer than 35,000 clones, 65% to 85% recorded once. From germline, CDR1 is SGDLS and CDR2 YYNGEE. There are 13 residues in the CDR3. The V end was cut by 6 bases, the J end by 7 bases, with 16 bases between. V and J are TRBV9 and TRBJ1-2, with TRBD1 as a possible D gene (5 bases). The origin of this receptor is a woman between 45 and 65 years old with HIV. This specimen consisted of unsorted PBMCs, obtained 3.1 years after starting antiretroviral therapy. As DNA, the CDR3 is TGTGCCAGCACCAACGGAGGGGCCCCTGGCTACACCTTC. This encodes CASTNGGAPGYTF.